This TCR beta chain originates from a study of patients and donors after allogeneic stem cell transplantation. TCRdb processed the RT-PCR reads anew with MiXCR; each CDR3 protein has one entry. The sample includes 150,000 to 250,000 distinct CDR3 sequences, 41% of them seen just once. Germline CDR1 reads MDHEN; CDR2 reads SYDVKM. Unmatched junction bases numbered 4, after V lost 2 bases and J lost 1 base. The CDR3 totals 16 residues. The genes are TRBV28 and TRBJ2-3, with 9 bases fitting TRBD2. The sample comprised blood, either unsorted or a sorted T cell fraction (not recorded which). The TCR comes from a human donor who was either an allogeneic HSCT recipient or a stem cell or donor lymphocyte infusion donor (not recorded which). It is not recorded whose cells these are; they may come from a transplant donor. As DNA, the CDR3 is TGTGCCAGCAGTTTACCGAGGACTAGCGGCACAGATACGCAGTATTTT. It translates to CASSLPRTSGTDTQYF.